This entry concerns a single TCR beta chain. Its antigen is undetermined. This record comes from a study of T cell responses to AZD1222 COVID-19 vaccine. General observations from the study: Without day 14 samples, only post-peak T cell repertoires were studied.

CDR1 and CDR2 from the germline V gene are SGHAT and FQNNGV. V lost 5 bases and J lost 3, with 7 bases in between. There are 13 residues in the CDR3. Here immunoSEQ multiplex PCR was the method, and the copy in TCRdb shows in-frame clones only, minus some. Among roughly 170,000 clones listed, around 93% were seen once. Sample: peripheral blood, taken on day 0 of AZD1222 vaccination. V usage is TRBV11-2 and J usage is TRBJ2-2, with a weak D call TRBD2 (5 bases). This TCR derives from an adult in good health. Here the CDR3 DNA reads TGTGCCAGCAGCCGAGGGTACACCGGGGAGCTGTTTTTT. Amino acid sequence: CASSRGYTGELFF.